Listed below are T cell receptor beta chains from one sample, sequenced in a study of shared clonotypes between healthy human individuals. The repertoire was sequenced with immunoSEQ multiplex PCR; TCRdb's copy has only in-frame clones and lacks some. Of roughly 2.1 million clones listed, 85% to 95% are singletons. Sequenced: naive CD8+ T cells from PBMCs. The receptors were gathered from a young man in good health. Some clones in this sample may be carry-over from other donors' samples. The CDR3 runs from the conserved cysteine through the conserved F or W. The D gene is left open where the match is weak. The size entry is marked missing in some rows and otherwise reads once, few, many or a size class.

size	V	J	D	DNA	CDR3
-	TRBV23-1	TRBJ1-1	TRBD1	TGCGCCAGCAGTCGAATACACGGGACAGTAATGCTGAACACTGAAGCTTTCTTT	CASSRIHGTVMLNTEAFF
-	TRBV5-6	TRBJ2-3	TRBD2	TGTGCCAGCAGCTTGGTCAGGCGGGGGGTCGGGGATACGCAGTATTTT	CASSLVRRGVGDTQYF
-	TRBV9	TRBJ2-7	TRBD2	TGTGCCAGCAGCGCCGGGACTAGCCACGAGCAGTACTTC	CASSAGTSHEQYF
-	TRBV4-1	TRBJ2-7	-	TGCGCCAGCAGCCAAGATCTAGCGTCCTACGAGCAGTACTTC	CASSQDLASYEQYF
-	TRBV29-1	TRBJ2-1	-	TGCAGCGCCCTGACAGGCTACAATGAGCAGTTCTTC	CSALTGYNEQFF
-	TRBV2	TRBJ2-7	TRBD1	TGTGCCAGCAGGGGGACAGGGGAACAGGGCTCCTACGAGCAGTACTTC	CASRGTGEQGSYEQYF
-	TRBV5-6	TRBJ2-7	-	TGTGCCAGCAGCTGGGGGCGAGGACTCGCCGGCCCCTACGAGCAGTACTTC	CASSWGRGLAGPYEQYF
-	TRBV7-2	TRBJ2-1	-	TGTGCCAGCAGCCCTATAACCCTGCCACTAGGCAATGAGCAGTTCTTC	CASSPITLPLGNEQFF
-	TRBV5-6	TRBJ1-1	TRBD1	TGTGCCAGCAGCTTGGGACAGGGGGCGCGAGGTTTCTTT	CASSLGQGARGFF
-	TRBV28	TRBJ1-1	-	TGTGCCAGCAGTTACGGACAGCCGAACACTGAAGCTTTCTTT	CASSYGQPNTEAFF
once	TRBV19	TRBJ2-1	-	TGTGCCAGTAGTTCCCGCACCTCCAATGAGCAGTTCTTC	CASSSRTSNEQFF
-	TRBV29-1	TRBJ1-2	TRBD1	TGCAGCGTTGGGGACAGGGTATACTATGGCTACACCTTC	CSVGDRVYYGYTF
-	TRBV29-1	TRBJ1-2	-	TGCAGCGTTGAAAGTGACTCAATTAGGGACCGACTCTATGGCTACACCTTC	CSVESDSIRDRLYGYTF
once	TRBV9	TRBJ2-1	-	TGTGCCAGCAGCGGTACAGGGAACAATGAGCAGTTCTTC	CASSGTGNNEQFF
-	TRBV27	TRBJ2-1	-	TGTGCCAGCAGTTCCGCCCTTTTCAGCGTCTACAATGAGCAGTTCTTC	CASSSALFSVYNEQFF
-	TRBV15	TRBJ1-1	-	TGTGCCACCAGCCCCTCAGGGATACTTACTGAAGCTTTCTTT	CATSPSGILTEAFF
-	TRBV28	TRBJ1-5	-	TGTGCCAGCAGGGGACAAGTAAGCAATCAGCCCCAGCATTTT	CASRGQVSNQPQHF
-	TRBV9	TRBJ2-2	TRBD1	TGTGCCAGCAGCTGGAAGACAGGGCCTTCTTCCGGGGAGCTGTTTTTT	CASSWKTGPSSGELFF
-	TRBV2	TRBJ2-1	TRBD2	TGTGCCAGCAGGGAGACTAGCGGGCGCTACAATGAGCAGTTCTTC	CASRETSGRYNEQFF
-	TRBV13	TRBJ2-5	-	TGTGCCAGCAGCCCACAAGGGACTTTCAAGACCCAGTACTTC	CASSPQGTFKTQYF
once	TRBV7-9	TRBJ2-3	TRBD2	TGTGCCAGCAGCTTAGCATCACTAGCGGGAGACACAGATACGCAGTATTTT	CASSLASLAGDTDTQYF
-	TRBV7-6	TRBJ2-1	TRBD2	TGTGCCAGCAGCCCCAGGACTAGCGGGAGGGAAGGGGGGCAGTTCTTC	CASSPRTSGREGGQFF
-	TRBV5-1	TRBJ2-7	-	TGCGCCAGCAGCCGGACGGACAGTAATAGCTTCGAGCAGTACTTC	CASSRTDSNSFEQYF
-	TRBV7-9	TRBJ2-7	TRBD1	TGTGCCAGCAGCTTTCGTAACCCCGGGGACAGCTTTCATTACGAGCAGTACTTC	CASSFRNPGDSFHYEQYF
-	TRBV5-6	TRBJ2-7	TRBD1	TGTGCCAGCAGTTTAGCCTGGGGACAGGGATCCCACGAGCAGTACTTC	CASSLAWGQGSHEQYF
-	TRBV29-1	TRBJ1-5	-	TGCAGCGTTGTTTGGAAGGGTAATCAGCCCCAGCATTTT	CSVVWKGNQPQHF
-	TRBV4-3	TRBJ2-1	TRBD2	TGCGCCAGCAGCCTAGGACTAGCGGGAGTCGGTGAGCAGTTCTTC	CASSLGLAGVGEQFF
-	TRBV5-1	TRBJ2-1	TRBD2	TGCGCCAGCAGCGCCGAGGCTAGCGGGAGGTTCAATGAGCAGTTCTTC	CASSAEASGRFNEQFF
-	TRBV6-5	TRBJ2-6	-	TGTGCCAGCAGTTTGATAAGCTCTGGGGCCAACGTCCTGACTTTC	CASSLISSGANVLTF
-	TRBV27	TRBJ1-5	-	TGTGCCAGCAGTTTATGGGGGGCCAATCAGCCCCAGCATTTT	CASSLWGANQPQHF
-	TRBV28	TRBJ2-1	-	TGTGCCAGCAGTTTTATGACGGGCAATGAGCAGTTCTTC	CASSFMTGNEQFF
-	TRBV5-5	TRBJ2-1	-	TGTGCCAGCAGCTTAGTAGTCGTGACAGGCAATGAGCAGTTCTTC	CASSLVVVTGNEQFF
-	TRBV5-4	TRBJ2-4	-	TGTGCCAGCAGCCTTTGGGGGGAAAGGACCAAAAACATTCAGTACTTC	CASSLWGERTKNIQYF
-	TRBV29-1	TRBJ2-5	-	TGCAGCGTCGCTGGGGGCATAGAGACCCAGTACTTC	CSVAGGIETQYF
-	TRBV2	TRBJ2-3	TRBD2	TGTGCCAGCACCGACCGGGGGGGTATTACAGATACGCAGTATTTT	CASTDRGGITDTQYF
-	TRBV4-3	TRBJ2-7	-	TGCGCCAGCAGCCACTCCCCGGAGGACGAGCAGTACTTC	CASSHSPEDEQYF